This T cell receptor beta chain came from a study of Graves' ophthalmopathy and Graves' hyperthyroidism. Overall study findings and caveats: Ophthalmopathy progression cases were predicted by the model with approximately 71% sensitivity and almost 75% specificity.

The authors amplified TCR beta CDR3 regions from RNA transcripts. HTBI-primed RT-PCR formed the first round, and a multiplex PCR formed the second. TCRdb re-analysed the multiplex PCR reads in MiXCR, keeping a single row per CDR3 protein. This table holds about 620,000 distinct CDR3 sequences, about 20% found once. The sample holds a few counts of this clonotype. Its cognate antigen is unknown. The PBMC fraction was derived from around 10 ml of fresh peripheral blood. Material: peripheral blood. The TCR was taken from a woman aged 18-29 years with stable Graves' hyperthyroidism. Some clones in this sample may be carry-over from other donors' samples.

DNA for the CDR3: TGTGCCAGCAGCACAGGGGGCGATCAGCCCCAGCATTTT. Encoded protein: CASSTGGDQPQHF. This chain uses TRBV7-2 with TRBJ1-5; 9 nucleotides match TRBD1. Germline V lookup: CDR1 SGHTA, CDR2 FQGNSA. V lost 5 bases, J lost 5 bases, and 1 base stayed unmatched. This CDR3 contains 13 residues.